This TCR beta chain originates from a study of cytomegalovirus exposure and HLA in healthy donors. Study at large: Unique TCR beta sequences numbering about 100 million came from 150 million to 200 million T cells in an earlier analysis. Study-wide results and limits: Indistinguishability led to the exclusion of some V segments, TRBV6-2 and TRBV6-3 included. Common viral pathogens (according to a later analysis) appeared linked to several of the most significant clusters. Association of a missense DCLRE1C variant with TCR beta V- and J-gene trimming was reported in a later analysis.

To note about this clone: Antigen unknown.

CDR1 is GTSNPN and CDR2 is SVGIG in the germline V gene (reference sequence). Deletions cut 1 base from V and 4 bases from J, with 29 bases between. The CDR3 covers 20 residues. A multiplex PCR was run with 60 Vbeta primers and 13 Jbeta primers. Generated by immunoSEQ multiplex PCR, the TCRdb table keeps only in-frame clones and is missing some. The table lists approximately 93,000 clones, roughly 63% of them singletons. The chain uses TRBV30 and TRBJ2-1; tentative D call: TRBD2 (7 bases). The source of this sequence is a boy aged 5-17 years in good health and CMV-seropositive. The sample taken for sequencing was PBMCs. CDR3 nucleotides: TGTGCCTGGAGTGGCGGACAGCGGGACCCTCCCCCAGATATATACAATGAGCAGTTCTTC. As protein: CAWSGGQRDPPPDIYNEQFF.